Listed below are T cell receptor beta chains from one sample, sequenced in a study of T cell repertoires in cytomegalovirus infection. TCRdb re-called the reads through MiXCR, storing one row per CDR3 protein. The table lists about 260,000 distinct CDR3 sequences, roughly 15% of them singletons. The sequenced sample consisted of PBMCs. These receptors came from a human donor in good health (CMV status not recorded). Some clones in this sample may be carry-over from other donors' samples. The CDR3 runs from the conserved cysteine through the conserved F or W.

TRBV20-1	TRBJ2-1	CSARDRQGGGEQFF
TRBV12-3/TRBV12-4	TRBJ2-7	CATLTGNEQYF
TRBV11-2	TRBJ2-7	CASCVRVSYEQYF
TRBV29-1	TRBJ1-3	CSAREGNTIYF
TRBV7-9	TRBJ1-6	CASSLGDHYNSPLHF
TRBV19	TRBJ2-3	CASRVSASTDTQYF
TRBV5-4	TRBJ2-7	CANSPLTGSEQYF
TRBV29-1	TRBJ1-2	CSVGPRDNPNYGYTF
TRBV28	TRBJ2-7	CASSLAQGEQYF
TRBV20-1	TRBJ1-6	CSARGGQLYNSPLHF
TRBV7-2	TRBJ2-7	CASSLASSGGKGYEQYF
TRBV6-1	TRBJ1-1	CASIPFMNTEAFF
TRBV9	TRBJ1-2	CSSSVGNYGYTF
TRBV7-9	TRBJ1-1	CASSLAVWHDSEAFF
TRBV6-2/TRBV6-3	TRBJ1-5	CASSRGTKDSNQPQHF
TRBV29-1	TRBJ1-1	CSVENPFDRPKAFF
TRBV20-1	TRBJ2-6	CSARTSEPSGANVLTF
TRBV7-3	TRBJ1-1	CASSLRPGANTEAFF
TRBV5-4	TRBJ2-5	CASSLEGGQETQYF
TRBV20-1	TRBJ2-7	CSASPSSYEQYF
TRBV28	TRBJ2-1	CASSATGPSSYNEQFF
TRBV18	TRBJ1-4	CASSPSPRSPVEKLFF
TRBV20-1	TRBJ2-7	CSAVLAGGLIEQYF
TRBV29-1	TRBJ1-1	CSVEGRLNTEAFF
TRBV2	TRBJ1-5	CASMGAGGNQPQHF
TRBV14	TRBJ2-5	CASSQGDRGQETQYF
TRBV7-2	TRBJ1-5	CASSNSARVAAQHF
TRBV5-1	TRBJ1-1	CASSQQERNTEAFF
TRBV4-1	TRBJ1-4	CASSFGGTPNEKLFF
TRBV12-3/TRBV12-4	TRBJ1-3	CASSSGQGPGNTIYF
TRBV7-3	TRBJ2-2	CASSLSGGGTGELFF
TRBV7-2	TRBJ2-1	CASSLGLAGGNEQFF
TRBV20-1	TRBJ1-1	CSARDLTGGIPREAFF
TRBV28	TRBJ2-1	CASSTGTANAYNEQFF
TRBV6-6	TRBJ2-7	CASSYIGVAYEQYF
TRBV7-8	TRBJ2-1	CASSLFSSRNEQFF
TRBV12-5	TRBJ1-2	CASGGRGTSYGYTF
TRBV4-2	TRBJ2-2	CASRAVLLNTGELFF
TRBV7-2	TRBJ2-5	CASSSTGLAGRETQYF
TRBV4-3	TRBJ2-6	CASSRAGQFSGANVLTF
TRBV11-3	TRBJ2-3	CASSPSGRRNDTQYF
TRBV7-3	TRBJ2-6	CASSIAGANVLTF
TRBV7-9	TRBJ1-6	CASSPQPPNSPLHF
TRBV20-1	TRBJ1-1	CSAPTGARTEAFF
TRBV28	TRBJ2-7	CASSSLGTSTYEQYF